Following are 19 T cell receptor beta chains from one sample sequenced in a study of glioma-infiltrating T cells (dated by TCRdb to the mid-2010s). Data came from an Illumina MiSeq. The iRepertoire nested amplicon-rescue multiplex PCR (arm-PCR) platform was used to amplify TCR alpha and beta CDR3 regions from RNA. TCRdb handled the public reads itself, with Q25 trimming in fastp and clone calling in MiXCR, and kept productive beta chains. Entries that share a CDR3 protein sequence are merged under the most common genes and DNA. This sample is represented by about 140,000 distinct CDR3 sequences; about 39% of them were singletons. About a fifth of the sample is held by the ten biggest clonotypes. Sequencing was carried out using glioma tissue, nonneoplastic brain tissue, or PBMCs (not recorded which). The receptors derive from a human donor with low-grade glioma or glioblastoma, undergoing nonglioma brain surgery, or in good health (not recorded which).

The chain carries TRBV27 and TRBJ2-2; no clear D. V was shortened by 3 bases and J by 1 base, with 9 bases between the two germline ends. Germline V CDR1 and CDR2: MNHEY, SMNVEV (reference sequence). The CDR3 covers 15 residues. Written as DNA, the CDR3 is TGTGCCAGCAGTTTCTGGACGGGGAACACCGGGGAGCTGTTTTTT. Translation: CASSFWTGNTGELFF.

This rearrangement joins TRBV2 to TRBJ1-1; 10 bases fit TRBD1. Germline V gene data show CDR1 as SNHLY and CDR2 as FYNNEI. V trimming: 5 bases; J trimming: 4 bases; junction bases outside the gene matches: 7. This CDR3 contains 15 residues. The CDR3 reads CASSRQGAGGTEAFF. The CDR3 nucleotides are TGTGCCAGCAGTCGACAGGGGGCAGGTGGCACTGAAGCTTTCTTT.

The V and J genes are TRBV24-1 and TRBJ2-1, with TRBD2 as a possible D gene (6 bases). The germline V gene has CDR1 KGHDR and CDR2 SFDVKD. This CDR3 region has 14 residues. Trimming removed 5 bases from V and 9 bases from J, with 16 bases in between. DNA for the CDR3: TGTGCCACCAGTGGGGGGGTCGTCACGAGTGAGCAGTTCTTC. Translated, it gives CATSGGVVTSEQFF.

The CDR3 sequence is CASSEARGSSYEQFF. CDR3 sequence (DNA): TGTGCCAGCAGTGAAGCCCGTGGGTCTTCTTATGAGCAGTTCTTC. The rearrangement uses TRBV2 and TRBJ2-1, with D unresolved. Deletions cut 0 bases from V and 8 bases from J, with 14 bases between. The CDR3 covers 15 residues. CDR1 and CDR2 from the germline V gene are SNHLY and FYNNEI.

The chain links TRBV20-1 to TRBJ2-1; 13 bases agree with TRBD2. Germline trimming cut 3 bases from V and 0 bases from J; bases unmatched to any gene: 8. CDR1 is DFQATT and CDR2 is SNEGSKA in the germline V gene (reference sequence). The CDR3 runs 18 residues. The CDR3 loop is CSARRGLAGESSYNEQFF. The DNA for the CDR3 is TGCAGTGCTAGGAGAGGACTAGCGGGGGAGAGCTCCTACAATGAGCAGTTCTTC.

The count of this clonotype is one. The junction differs from germline at one of its ends, possibly a read error. The chain has TRBV7-2 and TRBJ2-5; D unclear. The length of the CDR3 is 15 residues. Germline loops: CDR1 SGHTA, CDR2 FQGNSA. DNA for the CDR3: TGTGCCAGCAGCCTCAACCTAAGGCTCCCAGAGACCAAGTACTTC. Translating it yields CASSLNLRLPETKYF. Supplemented by reference TRBV7-2 and TRBJ2-5, the full variable domain reads GAGVSQSPSNKVTEKGKDVELRCDPISGHTALYWYRQSLGQGLEFLIYFQGNSAPDKSGLPSDRFSAERTGGSVSTLTIQRTQQEDSAVYLCASSLNLRLPETKYFGPGTRLLVL.

To note about this clonotype: The germline gene is not matched at one end of the junction; a read error may be the cause. This chain links TRBV6-6 with TRBJ1-1; TRBD1 aligns across 7 bases. CDR3 size: 17 residues. Germline values: CDR1 MNHNY, CDR2 SVGAGI (reference sequence). The CDR3 nucleotides are TGTGCCAGCAGTGTCCGACAGGGTCGTTCTATGAAAACTGAAGCTTTCTTT. Protein: CASSVRQGRSMKTEAFF.

In its sample, this clonotype was seen a few times. V gene TRBV7-8 combines with J gene TRBJ2-1; D not resolved. Per germline, CDR1 SGHVS and CDR2 FQNEAQ. The CDR3 spans 13 residues. Trimming stripped 1 base from V and 7 bases from J, with 8 bases between. The CDR3 DNA is TGTGCCAGCAGCTTAGTGTGGACGAATGAGCAGTTCTTC. This encodes CASSLVWTNEQFF. The full variable domain, in which reference TRBV7-8 and TRBJ2-1 provide the parts outside the CDR3, is GAGVSQSPRYKVAKRGQDVALRCDPISGHVSLFWYQQALGQGPEFLTYFQNEAQLDKSGLPSDRFFAERPEGSVSTLKIQRTQQEDSAVYLCASSLVWTNEQFFGPGTRLTVL.

The J gene is TRBJ1-5, the V gene TRBV20-1; D not certain. The CDR3 has 12 amino acids. With 5 bases removed from V and 1 base from J, the gap between germline ends came to 6 bases. Looked up from germline, CDR1 is DFQATT and CDR2 is SNEGSKA (reference sequence). In nucleotides, the CDR3 is TGCAGTGCTCCAGAGAGCAATCAGCCCCAGCATTTT. Protein product: CSAPESNQPQHF.

Worth noting for this clonotype: The CDR3 end shows no conserved phenylalanine or tryptophan, and so a read error is likely. The chain is built from TRBV27 and TRBJ2-5, with 7 bases identical to TRBD2. V was clipped by 3 bases and J by 5 bases; unmatched bases: 3. This CDR3 has 13 amino acids. Germline lookup yields CDR1 MNHEY and CDR2 SMNVEV (reference sequence). The CDR3 here is CASSFMGGETQYL. The CDR3 DNA reads TGTGCCAGCAGTTTTATGGGGGGGGAGACCCAGTACCTC.

In its sample, this clonotype was seen a few times. This sequence joins TRBV19 and TRBJ1-1, with D perhaps matching TRBD1 (5 bases). Germline V gives CDR1 LNHDA, CDR2 SQIVND (reference sequence). V was cut by 8 bases and J by 4 bases, with 14 bases left in between. The CDR3 is 13 amino acids. CDR3 sequence (DNA): TGTGCCAGTTCAGGGTGGTTAGGCACTGAAGCTTTCTTT. Protein product: CASSGWLGTEAFF.

This clonotype was counted only a few times. This chain links TRBV27 with TRBJ2-5; TRBD1 or TRBD2 may be the D gene (5 bases each). Between the trimmed V and J ends, which lost 3 bases and 6 bases, there was a span of 11 bases. Looked up from germline, CDR1 is MNHEY and CDR2 is SMNVEV (reference sequence). The CDR3 runs to 13 residues. CDR3 loop: CASSFGGRQTQYF. DNA of the CDR3: TGTGCCAGCAGTTTTGGGGGTCGCCAGACCCAGTACTTC.

Only a few counts were recorded for this clonotype. The DNA for the CDR3 is TGTGCCAGCAGTTTATCCCAGACAGTGCGAGCTTTCTTT. Protein product: CASSLSQTVRAFF. This chain joins TRBV27 and TRBJ1-1; the D gene is possibly TRBD1 (5 bases). The germline gives CDR1 MNHEY, CDR2 SMNVEV (reference sequence). V gave up 0 bases and J gave up 10 bases, with 12 bases separating them. The CDR3 is 13 residues long.

This clonotype was picked up a small number of times. This rearrangement joins TRBV6-1 to TRBJ2-7; 7 nucleotides align to TRBD1. CDR3 size: 15 residues. Trimming took 3 bases from V and 2 from J; bases not matched to a gene: 7. Per germline, CDR1 MNHNS and CDR2 SASEGT. In DNA, the CDR3 is TGTGCCAGCAGTGACCACAGGGGTACTCCCTACGAGCAGTACTTC. Its protein product is CASSDHRGTPYEQYF.

J is TRBJ1-1 and V is TRBV27; 10 bases fit TRBD1. CDR1 is MNHEY, CDR2 SMNVEV, per germline (reference sequence). The CDR3 runs 16 residues. The trim removed 6 bases at V and 2 bases at J, leaving 9 bases unmatched. The CDR3 is CASRPGQGLRNTEAFF. The CDR3 bases are TGTGCCAGCAGGCCGGGACAGGGGCTCCGAAACACTGAAGCTTTCTTT.

With respect to this clonotype: One base away lies a much larger clone, so this may be a sequencing read error. CDR3 nucleotides: TGCAGTGCTAGAGCGGGACACAACTACGATCAGTACTTC. Translated, it gives CSARAGHNYDQYF. The chain uses TRBV20-1 and TRBJ2-7; maybe TRBD1 (6 bases). Germline values: CDR1 DFQATT, CDR2 SNEGSKA (reference sequence). This CDR3 comprises 13 residues.

In the case of this clonotype: At one of its ends the junction is not consistent with the germline gene, which may arise from a read error. The chain links TRBV18 to TRBJ1-1; D is perhaps TRBD1 (5 bases). CDR1 is KGHSH, CDR2 LQKENI, per germline. The CDR3 is 14 amino acids. The CDR3 loop is CASSPLEADTEAFF. CDR3 DNA sequence: TGTGCCAGCTCACCGCTTGAGGCGGACACTGAAGCTTTCTTC.

V usage is TRBV4-3 and J usage is TRBJ1-1; possibly TRBD1 for D (6 bases). Germline V CDR1 and CDR2: LGHNA, YSLEER. This CDR3 spans 13 amino acids. V was shortened by 7 bases and J by 8 bases, with 17 bases between the two germline ends. The DNA for the CDR3 is TGCGCCAGCAAAGGGGGGACGGGGGCCGAAGCTTTCTTT. This sequence encodes CASKGGTGAEAFF.

This clonotype has only one observation. The V and J genes are TRBV4-2 and TRBJ2-7; 16 bases fit TRBD2. The CDR3 sequence is 15 residues long. Germline-derived CDR1 and CDR2 are LGHNA and YNFKEQ. V gave up 5 bases and J gave up 6 bases; unmatched junction bases: 4. CDR3 protein: CASSTGLAGGLEQYF. The CDR3 nucleotides are TGTGCCAGCAGCACGGGACTAGCGGGGGGGCTCGAGCAGTACTTC.